The 21 T cell receptor beta chains presented below share a single source sample, sequenced in a study of T cell responses to AZD1222 COVID-19 vaccine. The data were produced by immunoSEQ multiplex PCR, yet TCRdb's version contains in-frame clones alone and is incomplete. The sample shows some 130,000 clones, roughly 85% of them seen only once. Sequencing used peripheral blood, obtained on day 0 of AZD1222 vaccination. Receptor source: an adult in good health.

J is TRBJ1-5 and V is TRBV18, with D possibly TRBD1 on 6 matching bases. Germline CDR1 reads KGHSH; CDR2 reads LQKENI. This CDR3 contains 14 residues. V lost 3 bases, J lost 4 bases, and 10 bases lay in between. The CDR3 spells CASSPGAANQPQHF. The CDR3 DNA is TGTGCCAGCTCACCGGGGGCGGCGAATCAGCCCCAGCATTTT.

CDR3 bases: TGTGCCAGTACCCGAAACCCCGGAGTAACTAATGAAAAACTGTTTTTT. Its translation: CASTRNPGVTNEKLFF. V is TRBV19 and J is TRBJ1-4; no clear D. V dropped 7 bases and J dropped 1 base, with 16 bases sitting between them. The CDR3 is made up of 16 amino acids. The V gene's germline CDR1 is LNHDA and CDR2 SQIVND (reference sequence). Complete variable domain (other parts from reference TRBV19 and TRBJ1-4): DGGITQSPKYLFRKEGQNVTLSCEQNLNHDAMYWYRQDPGQGLRLIYYSQIVNDFQKGDIAEGYSVSREKKESFPLTVTSAQKNPTAFYLCASTRNPGVTNEKLFFGSGTQLSVL.

The J gene is TRBJ1-4, the V gene TRBV6-6; no clear D. The V end lost 7 bases, the J end lost 6 bases, and 18 bases lay between the germline ends. Germline-derived CDR1 and CDR2 are MNHNY and SVGAGI (reference sequence). The CDR3 length is 15 residues. The CDR3 nucleotides read TGTGCCAGCAAACTATCGGGCTATCTTGATGAAAAACTGTTTTTT. It translates to CASKLSGYLDEKLFF.

The V and J genes are TRBV7-2 and TRBJ2-1, with 7 bases lining up with TRBD2. The CDR3 consists of 13 residues. V was pared by 0 bases and J by 7 bases, with 0 bases of the junction left unmatched. Germline-derived CDR1 and CDR2 are SGHTA and FQGNSA. For the CDR3, the DNA is TGTGCCAGCAGCTTAGCGCGGGGGAATGAGCAGTTCTTC. Translation gives CASSLARGNEQFF.

CDR3 nucleotide sequence: TGTGCCAGCAGTTTTGTCAGGGGTAGATCCACTGAAGCTTTCTTT. Protein product: CASSFVRGRSTEAFF. V and J are TRBV6-5 and TRBJ1-1; D perhaps matches TRBD1 (6 bases). The CDR3 length is 15 residues. The V gene's germline CDR1 is MNHEY and CDR2 SVGAGI. Trimming took 4 bases from V and 4 from J, leaving 16 bases between them.

There are many counts of this clone. Other nucleotide sequences in the sample specify the same CDR3. This chain joins TRBV5-1 and TRBJ2-7, with D uncertain. The V end was cut by 0 bases, the J end by 2 bases, with 9 bases between. Germline assignment: CDR1 SGHRS and CDR2 YFSETQ. The CDR3 is made up of 14 amino acids. The CDR3 DNA sequence: TGCGCCAGCAGCTTGGTTGTTAGCCCCTACGAGCAGTACTTC. Protein: CASSLVVSPYEQYF.

A single count supports this clone. The chain employs TRBV15 and TRBJ2-7; the match to TRBD1 covers 7 bases. V dropped 0 bases and J dropped 1; count of bases not matched to a gene: 3. Germline V gene sequence: CDR1 LNHNV, CDR2 YYDKDF (reference sequence). The CDR3 is 15 residues long. CDR3 sequence: CATSRERDSSYEQYF. DNA for the CDR3: TGTGCCACCAGCAGAGAAAGGGACAGTTCCTACGAGCAGTACTTC.

V gene TRBV2 combines with J gene TRBJ1-2, with TRBD1 matching over 7 bases. Germline CDR1 and CDR2: SNHLY and FYNNEI. The V segment lost 6 bases and the J segment 8 bases; nucleotides outside the gene matches: 9. The CDR3 covers 13 residues. This CDR3 is CASSGSDRWGYTF. CDR3 nucleotides: TGTGCCAGCAGCGGCTCGGACAGGTGGGGCTACACCTTC.

Written as DNA, the CDR3 is TGTGCCAGCAGTTACAGGTTAGCCAGGGGGCGTTACGAGCAGTACTTC. It yields the protein CASSYRLARGRYEQYF. The chain employs TRBV6-2 or TRBV6-3 and TRBJ2-7; 8 nucleotides match TRBD1. V dropped 2 bases and J dropped 4; count of bases not matched to a gene: 10. Germline CDR1 MNHEY, CDR2 SVGEGT. This CDR3 has 16 residues.

The chain is built from TRBV18 and TRBJ2-1; 13 bases fit TRBD2. CDR3 size: 15 residues. J lost 8 bases, V lost 8 bases, and 9 bases had no gene match. Germline assignment: CDR1 KGHSH and CDR2 LQKENI. CDR3 amino acids: CASTRTSGSQDEQFF. The CDR3 DNA reads TGTGCCAGCACAAGGACTAGCGGGAGTCAAGATGAGCAGTTCTTC.

This clone was seen a handful of times. The chain recombines TRBV7-2 with TRBJ1-5; a possible D gene is TRBD1 (5 bases). Per germline, CDR1 SGHTA and CDR2 FQGNSA. The CDR3 contains 14 residues. V was trimmed by 5 bases and J by 1 base, leaving 9 bases between them. CDR3 in DNA: TGTGCCAGCAGCGAAGACAGAAGCAATCAGCCCCAGCATTTT. Amino acids: CASSEDRSNQPQHF. Based on the CDR3 plus reference TRBV7-2 and TRBJ1-5, the full variable domain is GAGVSQSPSNKVTEKGKDVELRCDPISGHTALYWYRQSLGQGLEFLIYFQGNSAPDKSGLPSDRFSAERTGGSVSTLTIQRTQQEDSAVYLCASSEDRSNQPQHFGDGTRLSIL.

The J gene is TRBJ2-3, the V gene TRBV19; 7 bases are a match to TRBD2. The germline gives CDR1 LNHDA, CDR2 SQIVND (reference sequence). The V gene end was trimmed by 0 bases and the J gene end by 6 bases; junction bases not matched to a gene: 12. The CDR3 runs to 17 residues. CDR3 in amino acids: CASSIDLWGGTRDTQYF. The CDR3 nucleotides are TGTGCCAGTAGTATAGATCTATGGGGGGGAACCCGGGATACGCAGTATTTT.

The chain carries TRBV7-3 and TRBJ2-2; 10 bases are shared with TRBD2. The germline V gene encodes CDR1 SGHTA and CDR2 FQGTGA. This CDR3 spans 16 amino acids. With V trimmed by 6 bases and J by 4 bases, 8 bases remained unmatched. CDR3 amino acids: CASSPESGRATGELFF. The DNA for the CDR3 is TGTGCCAGCAGTCCCGAAAGCGGGAGGGCCACCGGGGAGCTGTTTTTT.

Concerning this clone: Other DNA sequences from this sample encode an identical CDR3 as well. The V call is TRBV5-6, the J call TRBJ1-4; no firm D call. The V end lost 1 base, the J end lost 5 bases, and 15 bases lay between the germline ends. CDR1 is SGHDT and CDR2 is YYEEEE in the germline V gene. The CDR3 sequence is 16 residues long. CDR3 nucleotides: TGTGCCAGCAGCTTGACGCGGTTCGCGGTAAATGAAAAACTGTTTTTT. It translates to CASSLTRFAVNEKLFF.

This clone was counted once. The V gene is TRBV11-3, the J gene TRBJ2-2; 9 bases line up with TRBD1. This CDR3 contains 16 residues. Trimming took 5 bases from V and 6 from J; bases not matched to a gene: 10. Germline assignment: CDR1 SGHNT and CDR2 YENEEA. CDR3 protein: CASSPSEGQGSGELFF. The CDR3 region has the DNA TGTGCCAGCAGCCCAAGTGAGGGACAGGGATCCGGGGAGCTGTTTTTT.

This chain links TRBV23-1 with TRBJ2-3; 10 nucleotides line up with TRBD1. TRBV23-1 is an ORF, and what it does is uncertain. V shed 4 bases, J shed 5 bases, and the junction held 15 bases outside the gene matches. This CDR3 contains 18 residues. The chain's CDR3 is CASSRGTGATARKDTQYF. The CDR3 DNA reads as TGCGCCAGCAGTCGAGGGACAGGGGCTACCGCGCGTAAAGATACGCAGTATTTT.

CDR3 sequence reads: CASSPRVGLAYGYTF. The CDR3 DNA is TGTGCCAGTAGCCCTCGCGTCGGGTTGGCCTATGGCTACACCTTC. The rearrangement joins TRBV19 to TRBJ1-2; the D is unclear. The V end was cut by 6 bases, the J end by 4 bases, with 18 bases between. The CDR3 is made up of 15 amino acids. Germline assignment: CDR1 LNHDA and CDR2 SQIVND (reference sequence).

V and J are TRBV5-6 and TRBJ1-1; no definite D call. The CDR3 spans 14 residues. The V and J ends lost 4 bases and 0 bases respectively, with 10 bases between them. The germline V gene encodes CDR1 SGHDT and CDR2 YYEEEE. CDR3 protein: CASSPGLLNTEAFF. In DNA, the CDR3 is TGTGCCAGCAGCCCTGGACTACTGAACACTGAAGCTTTCTTT.

The V gene is TRBV3-1 (or the pseudogene TRBV3-2), the J gene TRBJ2-7; 11 nucleotides match TRBD1. The CDR3 totals 14 residues. Looked up from germline, CDR1 is LGHDT and CDR2 is YNNKEL (reference sequence). Trimming cost V 4 bases and J 3 bases; bases outside gene matches: 2. The chain's CDR3 is CASSPGTGGYEQYF. CDR3 bases: TGTGCCAGCAGCCCCGGGACAGGGGGCTACGAGCAGTACTTC.

The rearrangement joins TRBV11-2 to TRBJ2-7; TRBD2 is a possible D gene (5 bases). V was cut by 5 bases and J by 2 bases, with 7 bases left in between. The CDR3 spans 12 residues. Germline lookup yields CDR1 SGHAT and CDR2 FQNNGV. The CDR3 spells CASSRGTYEQYF. CDR3 coding DNA: TGTGCCAGCAGCCGAGGGACCTACGAGCAGTACTTC.

The rearrangement joins TRBV6-5 to TRBJ1-1, with 9 bases fitting TRBD1. CDR3 length equals 13 residues. Germline assignment: CDR1 MNHEY and CDR2 SVGAGI. V shed 8 bases and J 1 base; nucleotides not matched to a gene: 2. The CDR3 nucleotides read TGTGCCAGCGGACAGGGGAGGAACACTGAAGCTTTCTTT. Encoded protein: CASGQGRNTEAFF.